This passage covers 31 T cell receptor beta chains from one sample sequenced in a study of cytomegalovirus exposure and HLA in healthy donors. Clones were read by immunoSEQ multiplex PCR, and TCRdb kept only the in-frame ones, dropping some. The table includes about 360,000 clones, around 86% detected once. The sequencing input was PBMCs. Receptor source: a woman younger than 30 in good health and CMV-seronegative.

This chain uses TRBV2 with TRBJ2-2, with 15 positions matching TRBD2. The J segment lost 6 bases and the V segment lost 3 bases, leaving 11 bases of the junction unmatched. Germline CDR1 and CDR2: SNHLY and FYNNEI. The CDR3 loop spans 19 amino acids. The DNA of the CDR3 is TGTGCCAGCAGTGAGGGACTAGCGGGGGGTCATGATCATGCCGGGGAGCTGTTTTTT. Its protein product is CASSEGLAGGHDHAGELFF.

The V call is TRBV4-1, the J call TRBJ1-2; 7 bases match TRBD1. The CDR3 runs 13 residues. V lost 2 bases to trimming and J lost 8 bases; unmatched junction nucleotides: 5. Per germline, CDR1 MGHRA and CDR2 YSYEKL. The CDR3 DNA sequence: TGCGCCAGCAGCCAAACAGGGGAGAGGGGCTACACCTTC. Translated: CASSQTGERGYTF.

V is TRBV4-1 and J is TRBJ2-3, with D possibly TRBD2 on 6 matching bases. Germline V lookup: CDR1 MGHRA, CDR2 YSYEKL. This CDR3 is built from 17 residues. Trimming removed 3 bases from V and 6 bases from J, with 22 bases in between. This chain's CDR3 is CASSQEGRVLRVDTQYF. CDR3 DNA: TGCGCCAGCAGCCAGGAGGGAAGGGTTCTTCGGGTGGATACGCAGTATTTT.

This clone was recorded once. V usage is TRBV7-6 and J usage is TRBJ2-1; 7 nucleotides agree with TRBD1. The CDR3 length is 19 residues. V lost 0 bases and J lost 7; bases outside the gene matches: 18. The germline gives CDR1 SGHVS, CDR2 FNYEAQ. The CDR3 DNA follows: TGTGCCAGCAGCTTAGCGAGCCTCTTAACAGGGGCCCAGCCGAATGAGCAGTTCTTC. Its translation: CASSLASLLTGAQPNEQFF.

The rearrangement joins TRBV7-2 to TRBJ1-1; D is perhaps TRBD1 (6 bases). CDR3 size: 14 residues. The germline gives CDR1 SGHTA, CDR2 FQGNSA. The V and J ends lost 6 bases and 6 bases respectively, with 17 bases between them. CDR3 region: CASRPYRVGAEAFF. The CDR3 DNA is TGTGCCAGCAGACCTTACAGGGTAGGGGCTGAAGCTTTCTTT.

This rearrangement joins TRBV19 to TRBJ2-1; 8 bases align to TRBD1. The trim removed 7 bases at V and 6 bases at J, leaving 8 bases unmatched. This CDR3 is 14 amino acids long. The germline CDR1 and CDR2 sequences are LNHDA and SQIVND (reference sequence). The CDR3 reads CASTGQGAGNEQFF. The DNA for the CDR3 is TGTGCCAGTACTGGGCAGGGGGCCGGCAATGAGCAGTTCTTC.

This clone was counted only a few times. The CDR3 reads CASSLYAREQYF. Here the CDR3 DNA reads TGTGCCAGCAGCTTGTATGCTCGGGAGCAGTACTTC. The chain combines TRBV5-4 with TRBJ2-7, with no clear D. Germline loops: CDR1 SGHNT, CDR2 YYREEE (reference sequence). V was trimmed by 1 base and J by 7 bases, leaving 9 bases between them. CDR3 size: 12 residues.

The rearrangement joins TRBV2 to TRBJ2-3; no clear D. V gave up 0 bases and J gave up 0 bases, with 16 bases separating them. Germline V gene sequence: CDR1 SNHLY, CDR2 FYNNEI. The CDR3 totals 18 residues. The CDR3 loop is CASSEALNPLTSTDTQYF. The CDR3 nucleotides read TGTGCCAGCAGTGAAGCTCTCAATCCCCTTACTAGCACAGATACGCAGTATTTT.

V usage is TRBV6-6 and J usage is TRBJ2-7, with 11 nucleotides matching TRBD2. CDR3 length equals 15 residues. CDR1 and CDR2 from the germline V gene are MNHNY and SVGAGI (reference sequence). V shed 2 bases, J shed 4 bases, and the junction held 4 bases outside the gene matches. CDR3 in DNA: TGTGCCAGCAGTTACCTAGCGGGGGGCCCTTACGAGCAGTACTTC. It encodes CASSYLAGGPYEQYF.

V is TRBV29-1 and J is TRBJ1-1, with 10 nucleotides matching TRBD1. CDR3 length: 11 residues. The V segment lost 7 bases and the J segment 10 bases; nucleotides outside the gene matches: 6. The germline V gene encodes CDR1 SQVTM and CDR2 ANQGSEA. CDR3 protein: CSGGTGVTAFF. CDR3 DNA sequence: TGCAGCGGGGGGACAGGGGTTACAGCTTTCTTT.

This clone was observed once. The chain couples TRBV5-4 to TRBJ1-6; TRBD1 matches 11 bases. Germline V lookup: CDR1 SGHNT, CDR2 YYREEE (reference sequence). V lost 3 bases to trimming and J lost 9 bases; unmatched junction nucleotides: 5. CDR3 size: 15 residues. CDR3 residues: CASSSGQGVPSPLHF. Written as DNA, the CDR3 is TGTGCCAGCAGCTCGGGACAGGGGGTGCCTTCACCCCTCCACTTT.

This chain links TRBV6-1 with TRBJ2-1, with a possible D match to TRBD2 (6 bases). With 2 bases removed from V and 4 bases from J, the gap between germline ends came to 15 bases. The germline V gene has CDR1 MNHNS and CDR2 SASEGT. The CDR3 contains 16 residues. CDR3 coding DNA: TGTGCCAGCAGTGAACTGAGTAGCGGCAATTACAATGAGCAGTTCTTC. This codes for CASSELSSGNYNEQFF.

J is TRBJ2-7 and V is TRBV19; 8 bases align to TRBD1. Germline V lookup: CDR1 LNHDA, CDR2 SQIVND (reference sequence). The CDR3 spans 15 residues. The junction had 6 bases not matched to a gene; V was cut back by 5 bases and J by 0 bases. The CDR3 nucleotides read TGTGCCAGTAGTGCAGGACAGGGCCTCTCCTACGAGCAGTACTTC. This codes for CASSAGQGLSYEQYF. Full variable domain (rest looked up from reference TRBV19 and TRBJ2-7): DGGITQSPKYLFRKEGQNVTLSCEQNLNHDAMYWYRQDPGQGLRLIYYSQIVNDFQKGDIAEGYSVSREKKESFPLTVTSAQKNPTAFYLCASSAGQGLSYEQYFGPGTRLTVT.

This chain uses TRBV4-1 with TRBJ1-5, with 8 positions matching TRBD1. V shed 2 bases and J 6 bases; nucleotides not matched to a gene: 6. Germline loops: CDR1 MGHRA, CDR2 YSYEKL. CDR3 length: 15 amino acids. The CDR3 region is CASSQRTGKSQPQHF. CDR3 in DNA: TGCGCCAGCAGCCAACGGACAGGGAAAAGTCAGCCCCAGCATTTT.

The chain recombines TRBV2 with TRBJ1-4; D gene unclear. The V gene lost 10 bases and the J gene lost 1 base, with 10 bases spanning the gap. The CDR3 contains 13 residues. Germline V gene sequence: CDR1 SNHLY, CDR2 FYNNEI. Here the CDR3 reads CATCRGTNEKLFF. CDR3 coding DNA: TGTGCCACCTGCCGGGGAACTAATGAAAAACTGTTTTTT.

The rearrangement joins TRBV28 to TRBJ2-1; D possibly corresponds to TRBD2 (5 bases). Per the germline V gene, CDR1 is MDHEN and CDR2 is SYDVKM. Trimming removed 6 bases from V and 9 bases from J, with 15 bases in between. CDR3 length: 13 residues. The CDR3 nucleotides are TGTGCCAGCAGCTCAGGACTTACGGCTGAGCAGTTCTTC. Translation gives CASSSGLTAEQFF.

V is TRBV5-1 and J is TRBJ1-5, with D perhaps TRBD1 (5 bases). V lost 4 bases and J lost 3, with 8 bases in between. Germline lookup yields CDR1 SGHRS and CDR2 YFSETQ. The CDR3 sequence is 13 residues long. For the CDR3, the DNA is TGCGCCAGCAGCACGACAGTCAATCAGCCCCAGCATTTT. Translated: CASSTTVNQPQHF.

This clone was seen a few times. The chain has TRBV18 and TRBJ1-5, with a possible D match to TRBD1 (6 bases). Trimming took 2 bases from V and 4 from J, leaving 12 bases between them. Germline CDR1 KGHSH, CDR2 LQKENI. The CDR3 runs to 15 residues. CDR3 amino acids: CASSPTIQGNQPQHF. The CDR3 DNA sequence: TGTGCCAGCTCACCAACGATTCAGGGGAATCAGCCCCAGCATTTT.

CDR3 region: CASSVGSGNGEQYF. The CDR3 DNA reads TGTGCCAGCAGCGTCGGTAGCGGGAATGGCGAGCAGTACTTC. The gene calls are TRBV9 and TRBJ2-7; TRBD2 matches at 8 bases. J lost 6 bases, V lost 2 bases, and 7 bases had no gene match. The germline V gene encodes CDR1 SGDLS and CDR2 YYNGEE. This CDR3 spans 14 amino acids.

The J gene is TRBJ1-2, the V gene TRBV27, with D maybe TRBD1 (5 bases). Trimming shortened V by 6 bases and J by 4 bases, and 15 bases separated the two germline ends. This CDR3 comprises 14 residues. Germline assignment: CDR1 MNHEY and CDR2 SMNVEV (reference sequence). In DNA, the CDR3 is TGTGCCAGCAGACCTTACACCGGGGGCTATGGCTACACCTTC. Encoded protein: CASRPYTGGYGYTF.

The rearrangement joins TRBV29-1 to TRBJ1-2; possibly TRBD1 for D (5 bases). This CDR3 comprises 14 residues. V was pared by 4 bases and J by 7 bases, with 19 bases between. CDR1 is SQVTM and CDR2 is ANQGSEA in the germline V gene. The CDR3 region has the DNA TGCAGCGTTGTTTGGGGGGGAGCTGGTGGTGGCTACACCTTC. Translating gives CSVVWGGAGGGYTF.

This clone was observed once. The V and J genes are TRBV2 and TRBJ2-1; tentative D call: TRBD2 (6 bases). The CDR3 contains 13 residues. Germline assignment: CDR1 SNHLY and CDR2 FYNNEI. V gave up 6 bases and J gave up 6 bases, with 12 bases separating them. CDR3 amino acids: CASRGNGGNEQFF. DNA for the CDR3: TGTGCCAGCAGGGGAAACGGGGGCAATGAGCAGTTCTTC.

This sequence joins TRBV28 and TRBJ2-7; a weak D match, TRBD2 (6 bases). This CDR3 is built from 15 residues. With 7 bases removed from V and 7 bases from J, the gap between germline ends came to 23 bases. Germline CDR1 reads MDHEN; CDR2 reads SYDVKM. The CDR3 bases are TGTGCCAGCACCCTTGGGGGGTTGACGTTGGGGGAGCAGTACTTC. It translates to CASTLGGLTLGEQYF.

The CDR3 is CASSYDSASYEQYF. The DNA for the CDR3 is TGTGCCAGCAGTTACGACTCGGCCTCCTACGAGCAGTACTTC. The chain carries TRBV6-5 and TRBJ2-7; D remains ambiguous. The V end was cut by 2 bases, the J end by 0 bases, with 8 bases between. The germline V gene encodes CDR1 MNHEY and CDR2 SVGAGI. This CDR3 region has 14 residues.

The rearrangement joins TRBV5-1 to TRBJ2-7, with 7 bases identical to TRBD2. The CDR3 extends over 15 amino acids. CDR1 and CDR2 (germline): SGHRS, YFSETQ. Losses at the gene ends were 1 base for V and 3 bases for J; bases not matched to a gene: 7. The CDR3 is CASSLLSGAVYEQYF. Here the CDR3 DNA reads TGCGCCAGCAGCTTGTTGAGCGGGGCAGTCTACGAGCAGTACTTC. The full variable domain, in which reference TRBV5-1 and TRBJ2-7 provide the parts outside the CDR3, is KAGVTQTPRYLIKTRGQQVTLSCSPISGHRSVSWYQQTPGQGLQFLFEYFSETQRNKGNFPGRFSGRQFSNSRSEMNVSTLELGDSALYLCASSLLSGAVYEQYFGPGTRLTVT.

Written as DNA, the CDR3 is TGCGCCAGCAGTGAGTCTGCCGTATACTTTAACACCGGGGAGCTGTTTTTT. Protein: CASSESAVYFNTGELFF. The chain employs TRBV10-1 and TRBJ2-2; D is ambiguous. Germline CDR1 and CDR2: WNHNN and SYGVQD (reference sequence). The CDR3 runs 17 residues. Trimming took off 0 bases at V and 2 bases at J, with 13 bases between the two ends.

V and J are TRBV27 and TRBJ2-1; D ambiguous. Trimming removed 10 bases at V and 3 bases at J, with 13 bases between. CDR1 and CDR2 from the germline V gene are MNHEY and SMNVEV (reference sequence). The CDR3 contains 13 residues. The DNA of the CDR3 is TGTGCCACCCTAGACTCCAACTACAATGAGCAGTTCTTC. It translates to CATLDSNYNEQFF.

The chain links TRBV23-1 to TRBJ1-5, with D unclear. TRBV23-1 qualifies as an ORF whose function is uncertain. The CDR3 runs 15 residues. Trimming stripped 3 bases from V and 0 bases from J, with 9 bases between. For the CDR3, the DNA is TGCGCCAGCAGTCACAGGAATAATAGCAATCAGCCCCAGCATTTT. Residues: CASSHRNNSNQPQHF.

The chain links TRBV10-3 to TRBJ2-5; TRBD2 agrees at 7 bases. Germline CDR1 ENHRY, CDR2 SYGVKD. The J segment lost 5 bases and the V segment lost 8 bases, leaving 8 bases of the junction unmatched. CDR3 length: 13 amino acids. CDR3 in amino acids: CAIGGQGGETQYF. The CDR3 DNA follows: TGTGCCATCGGCGGTCAGGGAGGGGAGACCCAGTACTTC.

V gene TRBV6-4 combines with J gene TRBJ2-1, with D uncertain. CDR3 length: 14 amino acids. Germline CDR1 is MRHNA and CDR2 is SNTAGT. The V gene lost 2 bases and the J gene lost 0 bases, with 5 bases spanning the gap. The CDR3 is CASSDASSYNEQFF. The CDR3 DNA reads TGTGCCAGCAGTGACGCCAGCTCCTACAATGAGCAGTTCTTC.

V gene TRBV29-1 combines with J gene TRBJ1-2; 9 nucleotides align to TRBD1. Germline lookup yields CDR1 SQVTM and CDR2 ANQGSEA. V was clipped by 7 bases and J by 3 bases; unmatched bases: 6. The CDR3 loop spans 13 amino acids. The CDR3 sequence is CSGVDRGDYGYTF. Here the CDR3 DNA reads TGCAGCGGGGTGGACAGGGGAGACTATGGCTACACCTTC.